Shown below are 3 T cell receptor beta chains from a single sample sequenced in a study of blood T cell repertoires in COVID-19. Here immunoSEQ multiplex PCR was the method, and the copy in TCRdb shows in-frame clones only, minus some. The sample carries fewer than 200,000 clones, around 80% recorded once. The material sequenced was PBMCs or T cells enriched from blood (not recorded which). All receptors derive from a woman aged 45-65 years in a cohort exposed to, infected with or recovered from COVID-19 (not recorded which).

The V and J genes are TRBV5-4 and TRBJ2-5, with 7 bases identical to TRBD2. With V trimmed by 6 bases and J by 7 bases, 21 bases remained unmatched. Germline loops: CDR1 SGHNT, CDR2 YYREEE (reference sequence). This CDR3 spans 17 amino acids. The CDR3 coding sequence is TGTGCCAGCAACATACAAGCTAGCGGAAAAACCGGAGGGACCCAGTACTTC. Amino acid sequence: CASNIQASGKTGGTQYF.

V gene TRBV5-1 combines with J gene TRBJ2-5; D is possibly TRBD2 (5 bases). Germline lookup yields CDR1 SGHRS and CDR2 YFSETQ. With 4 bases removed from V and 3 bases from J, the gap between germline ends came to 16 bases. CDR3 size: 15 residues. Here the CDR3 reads CASSQDSGGEETQYF. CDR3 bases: TGCGCCAGCAGCCAGGACTCAGGAGGCGAAGAGACCCAGTACTTC.

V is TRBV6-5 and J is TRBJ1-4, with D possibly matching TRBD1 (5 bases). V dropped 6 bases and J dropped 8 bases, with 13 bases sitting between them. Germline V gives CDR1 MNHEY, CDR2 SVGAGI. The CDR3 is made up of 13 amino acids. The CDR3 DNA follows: TGTGCCAGCAGAATGACAGTTCACGAAAAACTGTTTTTT. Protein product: CASRMTVHEKLFF.